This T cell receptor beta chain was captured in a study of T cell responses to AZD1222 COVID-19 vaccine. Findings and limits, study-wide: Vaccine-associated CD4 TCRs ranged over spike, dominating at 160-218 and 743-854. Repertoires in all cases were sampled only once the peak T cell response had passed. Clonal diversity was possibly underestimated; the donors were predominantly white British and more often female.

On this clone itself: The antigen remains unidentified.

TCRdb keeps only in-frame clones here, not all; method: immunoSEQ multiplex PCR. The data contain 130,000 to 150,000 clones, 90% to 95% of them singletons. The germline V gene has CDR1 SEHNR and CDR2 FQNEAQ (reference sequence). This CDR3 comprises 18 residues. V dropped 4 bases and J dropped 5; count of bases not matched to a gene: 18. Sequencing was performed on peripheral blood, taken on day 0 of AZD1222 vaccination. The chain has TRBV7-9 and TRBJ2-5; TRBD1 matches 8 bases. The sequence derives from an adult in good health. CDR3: CASSYRTRTGRLGETQYF. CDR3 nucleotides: TGTGCCAGCAGCTATCGAACGCGGACAGGGCGCCTTGGGGAGACCCAGTACTTC.